This note documents a single T cell receptor (beta chain) sequence. The V gene end was trimmed by 6 bases and the J gene end by 8 bases; junction bases not matched to a gene: 7. Germline CDR1 KGHSH, CDR2 LQKENI. The CDR3 length is 14 residues. The data were taken from a study of blood T cell repertoires in COVID-19. Across the whole study: The study drew acute and convalescent COVID-19 samples from the United States, Italy and Spain. Nucleic acid was either cDNA or gDNA, and it came from T cells, B-cell-depleted T cells, or PBMCs.

Only in-frame clones appear in the TCRdb table, and some are missing; sequencing was by immunoSEQ multiplex PCR. The table has under 250,000 clones, around 80% seen once. Sequenced input: peripheral blood. This chain links TRBV18 with TRBJ1-6, with 7 bases identical to TRBD1. The clonotype comes from a man aged 45-65 years with active or convalescent COVID-19. As DNA, the CDR3 is TGTGCCAGCTCGATTCTAACAGGGGATTCACCCCTCCACTTT. This sequence encodes CASSILTGDSPLHF.